One sample yielded the 8 T cell receptor beta chains listed below, sequenced in a study of cytomegalovirus exposure and HLA in healthy donors. The PCR used 60 Vbeta and 13 Jbeta primers. Sequenced by immunoSEQ multiplex PCR; TCRdb stores in-frame clones only, minus some. The sample has under 150,000 clones, 82% seen once. The sequencing sample was made of PBMCs. The source of these receptors is a male donor in good health and CMV-seronegative.

This chain links TRBV7-2 with TRBJ2-7; 7 bases align to TRBD1. CDR3 size: 13 residues. Germline CDR1 reads SGHTA; CDR2 reads FQGNSA. The ends lost 5 bases at V and 2 bases at J; junction bases unmatched: 3. CDR3 sequence: CASSKGQPYEQYF. Here the CDR3 DNA reads TGTGCCAGCAGCAAGGGACAGCCCTACGAGCAGTACTTC.

The chain links TRBV19 to TRBJ2-1; 8 nucleotides match TRBD2. The CDR3 is made up of 15 amino acids. Trimming removed 7 bases from V and 4 bases from J; junction bases left unmatched: 9. CDR1 and CDR2 (germline): LNHDA, SQIVND (reference sequence). CDR3 DNA: TGTGCCAGTACCATAGGGCTAGCGGGTTACAATGAGCAGTTCTTC. Translating gives CASTIGLAGYNEQFF.

The chain couples TRBV4-3 to TRBJ2-2; D is ambiguous. Between the trimmed V and J ends, which lost 2 bases and 2 bases, there was a span of 9 bases. The CDR3 runs 15 residues. Per the germline V gene, CDR1 is LGHNA and CDR2 is YSLEER. CDR3 sequence: CASSQLTVNTGELFF. The CDR3 DNA follows: TGCGCCAGCAGCCAACTAACAGTAAACACCGGGGAGCTGTTTTTT.

The gene calls are TRBV18 and TRBJ2-1; D gene uncertain. The V gene's germline CDR1 is KGHSH and CDR2 LQKENI. This CDR3 is 11 amino acids long. V lost 3 bases and J 6 bases, leaving 3 bases between the germline ends. The CDR3 reads CASSPVNEQFF. The CDR3 DNA sequence: TGTGCCAGCTCACCCGTCAATGAGCAGTTCTTC. Full variable domain (outside the CDR3, taken from reference TRBV18 and TRBJ2-1): NAGVMQNPRHLVRRRGQEARLRCSPMKGHSHVYWYRQLPEEGLKFMVYLQKENIIDESGMPKERFSAEFPKEGPSILRIQQVVRGDSAAYFCASSPVNEQFFGPGTRLTVL.

This chain connects TRBV28 to TRBJ1-2, with D unclear. V lost 5 bases and J 2 bases, leaving 9 bases between the germline ends. The germline V gene encodes CDR1 MDHEN and CDR2 SYDVKM. This CDR3 has 13 amino acids. DNA of the CDR3: TGTGCCAGCAGTCTTAGCAGCAACTATGGCTACACCTTC. Translated: CASSLSSNYGYTF.

The chain uses TRBV4-3 and TRBJ2-5, with TRBD1 as a possible D gene (6 bases). The J call may not be correct, given that the DNA end is closer to TRBJ2-7. Germline CDR1 LGHNA, CDR2 YSLEER. The CDR3 has 14 amino acids. CDR3 amino acids: CASSLGQSSYEQYF. CDR3 coding DNA: TGCGCCAGCAGCCTTGGACAGAGTTCCTACGAGCAGTACTTC.

The chain joins TRBV7-9 to TRBJ2-1; D is possibly TRBD2 (6 bases). There are 13 residues in the CDR3. The V gene's germline CDR1 is SEHNR and CDR2 FQNEAQ (reference sequence). V lost 5 bases and J lost 9, with 14 bases in between. The CDR3 sequence: CASSPHGDSEQFF. CDR3 nucleotide sequence: TGTGCCAGCAGCCCCCACGGGGACTCTGAGCAGTTCTTC.

This clone was seen a single time. The rearrangement uses TRBV19 and TRBJ1-1, with D unresolved. Per germline, CDR1 LNHDA and CDR2 SQIVND (reference sequence). Trimming stripped 3 bases from V and 5 bases from J, with 10 bases between. The CDR3 consists of 13 residues. The CDR3 reads CASSIGGVTEAFF. CDR3 DNA sequence: TGTGCCAGTAGTATTGGAGGAGTTACTGAAGCTTTCTTT.